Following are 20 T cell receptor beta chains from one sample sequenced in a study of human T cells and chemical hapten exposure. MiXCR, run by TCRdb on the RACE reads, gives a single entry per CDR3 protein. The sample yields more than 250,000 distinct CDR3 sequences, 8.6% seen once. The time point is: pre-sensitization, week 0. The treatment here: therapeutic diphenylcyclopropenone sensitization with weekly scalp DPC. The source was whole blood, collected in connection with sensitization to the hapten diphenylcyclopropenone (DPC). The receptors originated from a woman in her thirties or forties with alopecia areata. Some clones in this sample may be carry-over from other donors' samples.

CDR3 sequence: CASSLVDIPSTDTQYF. The CDR3 DNA reads as TGTGCCAGCAGCTTGGTGGACATCCCTAGCACAGATACGCAGTATTTT. The chain recombines TRBV5-6 with TRBJ2-3; maybe TRBD1 (5 bases). V was shortened by 0 bases and J by 0 bases, with 11 bases between the two germline ends. This CDR3 has 16 residues. The germline V gene encodes CDR1 SGHDT and CDR2 YYEEEE. Looking up the rest from reference TRBV5-6 and TRBJ2-3 gives the full variable domain: DAGVTQSPTHLIKTRGQQVTLRCSPKSGHDTVSWYQQALGQGPQFIFQYYEEEERQRGNFPDRFSGHQFPNYSSELNVNALLLGDSALYLCASSLVDIPSTDTQYFGPGTRLTVL.

As DNA, the CDR3 is TGCGCCAGCACCCCCTCGGCGCCTAGCGGACAAGAGACCCAGTACTTC. This codes for CASTPSAPSGQETQYF. The chain uses TRBV5-1 and TRBJ2-5; 7 bases align to TRBD2. CDR1 is SGHRS and CDR2 is YFSETQ in the germline V gene. This CDR3 has 16 residues. V shed 6 bases and J 2 bases; nucleotides not matched to a gene: 13.

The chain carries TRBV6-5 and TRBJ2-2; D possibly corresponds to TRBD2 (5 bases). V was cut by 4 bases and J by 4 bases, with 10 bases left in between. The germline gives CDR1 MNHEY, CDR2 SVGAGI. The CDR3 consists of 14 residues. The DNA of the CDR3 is TGTGCCAGCAGTTCGGGGTTCGGCACCGGGGAGCTGTTTTTT. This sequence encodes CASSSGFGTGELFF.

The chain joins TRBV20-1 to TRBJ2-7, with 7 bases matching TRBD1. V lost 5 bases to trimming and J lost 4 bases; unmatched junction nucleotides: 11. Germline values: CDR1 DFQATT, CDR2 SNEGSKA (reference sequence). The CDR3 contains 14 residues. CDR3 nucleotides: TGCAGTGCTGGAAGACAGGGACATAGGTACGAGCAGTACTTC. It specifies CSAGRQGHRYEQYF.

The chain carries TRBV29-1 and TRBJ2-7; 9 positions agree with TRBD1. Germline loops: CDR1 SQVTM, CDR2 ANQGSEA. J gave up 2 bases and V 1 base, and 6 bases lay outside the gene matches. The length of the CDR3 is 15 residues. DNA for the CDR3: TGCAGCGTTGAAGGCCGGGACAGGGTCCCCTACGAGCAGTACTTC. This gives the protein CSVEGRDRVPYEQYF.

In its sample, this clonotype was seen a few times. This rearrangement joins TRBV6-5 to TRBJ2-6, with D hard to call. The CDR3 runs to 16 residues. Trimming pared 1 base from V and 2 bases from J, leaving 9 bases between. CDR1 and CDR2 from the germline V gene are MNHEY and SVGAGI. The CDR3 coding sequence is TGTGCCAGCAGTTACTTGTGGGAAGCTGGGGCCAACGTCCTGACTTTC. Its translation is CASSYLWEAGANVLTF.

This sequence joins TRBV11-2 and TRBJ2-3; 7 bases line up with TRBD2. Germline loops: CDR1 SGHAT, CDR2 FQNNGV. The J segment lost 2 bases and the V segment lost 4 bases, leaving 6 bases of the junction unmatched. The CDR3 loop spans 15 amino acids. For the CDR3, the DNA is TGTGCCAGCAGCTCGGGAGGCACTCACACAGATACGCAGTATTTT. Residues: CASSSGGTHTDTQYF.

The CDR3 spells CASSFKGTNQPQHF. The CDR3 DNA reads as TGTGCCAGCAGCTTTAAGGGGACGAATCAGCCCCAGCATTTT. This chain uses TRBV7-9 with TRBJ1-5; maybe TRBD1 (5 bases). The CDR3 sequence is 14 residues long. The V gene's germline CDR1 is SEHNR and CDR2 FQNEAQ (reference sequence). V lost 3 bases, J lost 4 bases, and 10 bases lay in between. Filled out from reference TRBV7-9 and TRBJ1-5, the complete variable domain reads DTGVSQNPRHKITKRGQNVTFRCDPISEHNRLYWYRQTLGQGPEFLTYFQNEAQLEKSRLLSDRFSAERPKGSFSTLEIQRTEQGDSAMYLCASSFKGTNQPQHFGDGTRLSIL.

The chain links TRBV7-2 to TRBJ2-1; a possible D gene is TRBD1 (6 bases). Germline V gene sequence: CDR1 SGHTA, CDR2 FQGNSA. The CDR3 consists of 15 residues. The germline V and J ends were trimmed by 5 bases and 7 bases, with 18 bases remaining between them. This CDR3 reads CASSRSVGRGNEQFF. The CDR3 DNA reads TGTGCCAGCAGCCGGAGCGTTGGCAGGGGAAATGAGCAGTTCTTC.

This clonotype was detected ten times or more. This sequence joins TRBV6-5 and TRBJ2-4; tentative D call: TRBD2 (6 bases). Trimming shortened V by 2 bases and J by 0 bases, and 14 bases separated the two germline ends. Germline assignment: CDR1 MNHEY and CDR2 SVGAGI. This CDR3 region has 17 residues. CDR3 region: CASSYRPGAAAKNIQYF. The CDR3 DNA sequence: TGTGCCAGCAGTTACAGGCCGGGAGCTGCAGCCAAAAACATTCAGTACTTC.

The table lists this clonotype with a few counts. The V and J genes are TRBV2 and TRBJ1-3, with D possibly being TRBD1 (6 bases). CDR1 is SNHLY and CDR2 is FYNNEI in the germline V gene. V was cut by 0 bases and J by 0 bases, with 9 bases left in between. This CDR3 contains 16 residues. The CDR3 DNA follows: TGTGCCAGCAGTGAAGCAGGGGGTTTCTCTGGAAACACCATATATTTT. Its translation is CASSEAGGFSGNTIYF.

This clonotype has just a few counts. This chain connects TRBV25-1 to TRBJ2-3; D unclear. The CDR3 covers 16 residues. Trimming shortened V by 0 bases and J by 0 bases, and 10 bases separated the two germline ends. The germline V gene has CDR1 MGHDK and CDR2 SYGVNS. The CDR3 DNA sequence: TGTGCCAGCAGTGAATATCCTCCTATGAGCACAGATACGCAGTATTTT. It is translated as CASSEYPPMSTDTQYF.

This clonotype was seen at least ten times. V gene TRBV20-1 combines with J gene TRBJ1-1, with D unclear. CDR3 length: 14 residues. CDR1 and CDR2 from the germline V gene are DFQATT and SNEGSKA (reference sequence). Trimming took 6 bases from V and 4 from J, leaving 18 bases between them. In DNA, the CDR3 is TGCAGTGCCAGACTCGCGACGGTGAGCACTGAAGCTTTCTTT. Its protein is CSARLATVSTEAFF.

The CDR3 protein is CASSVDSRGYTF. CDR3 coding DNA: TGTGCCAGCAGTGTCGATAGTAGGGGCTACACCTTC. The chain joins TRBV12-3 or TRBV12-4 to TRBJ1-2, with unresolved D. The CDR3 sequence is 12 residues long. Trimming removed 5 bases at V and 8 bases at J, with 12 bases between.

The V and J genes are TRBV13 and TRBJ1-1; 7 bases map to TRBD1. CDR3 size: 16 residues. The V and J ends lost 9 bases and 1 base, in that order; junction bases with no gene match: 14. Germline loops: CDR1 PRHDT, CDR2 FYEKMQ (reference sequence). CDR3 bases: TGTGCCAGTTGCAGTCGGTCGGGACAGCCGAACACTGAAGCTTTCTTT. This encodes CASCSRSGQPNTEAFF.

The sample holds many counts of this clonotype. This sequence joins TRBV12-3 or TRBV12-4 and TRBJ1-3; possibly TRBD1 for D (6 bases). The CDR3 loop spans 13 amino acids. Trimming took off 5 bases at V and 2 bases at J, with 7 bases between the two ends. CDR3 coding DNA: TGTGCCAGCAGTCCAGGGGCTGGAAACACCATATATTTT. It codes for CASSPGAGNTIYF.

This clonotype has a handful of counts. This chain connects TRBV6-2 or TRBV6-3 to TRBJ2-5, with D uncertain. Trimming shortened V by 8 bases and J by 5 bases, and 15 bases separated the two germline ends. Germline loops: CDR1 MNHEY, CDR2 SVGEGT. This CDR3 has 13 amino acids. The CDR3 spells CASSVAVRETQYF. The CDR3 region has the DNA TGTGCCAGCTCGGTAGCAGTCAGGGAGACCCAGTACTTC.

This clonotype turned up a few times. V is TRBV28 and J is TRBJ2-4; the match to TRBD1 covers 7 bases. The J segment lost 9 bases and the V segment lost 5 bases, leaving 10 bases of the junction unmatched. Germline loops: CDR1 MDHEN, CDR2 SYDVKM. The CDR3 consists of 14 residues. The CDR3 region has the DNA TGTGCCAGCAGTCCCAAGTGGGACAGTGGCATTCAGTACTTC. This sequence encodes CASSPKWDSGIQYF.

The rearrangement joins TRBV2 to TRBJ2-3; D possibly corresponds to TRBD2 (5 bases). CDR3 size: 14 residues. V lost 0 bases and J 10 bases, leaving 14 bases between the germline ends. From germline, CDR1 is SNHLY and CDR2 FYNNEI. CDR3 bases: TGTGCCAGCAGTGAAGCGCTTTGGCCGCGGGCGCAGTATTTT. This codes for CASSEALWPRAQYF.

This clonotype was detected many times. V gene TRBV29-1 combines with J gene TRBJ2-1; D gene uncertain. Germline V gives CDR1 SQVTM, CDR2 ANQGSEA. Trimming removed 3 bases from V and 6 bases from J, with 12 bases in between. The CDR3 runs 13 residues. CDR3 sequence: CSVERQTGNEQFF. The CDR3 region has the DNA TGCAGCGTTGAGAGGCAGACGGGCAATGAGCAGTTCTTC.